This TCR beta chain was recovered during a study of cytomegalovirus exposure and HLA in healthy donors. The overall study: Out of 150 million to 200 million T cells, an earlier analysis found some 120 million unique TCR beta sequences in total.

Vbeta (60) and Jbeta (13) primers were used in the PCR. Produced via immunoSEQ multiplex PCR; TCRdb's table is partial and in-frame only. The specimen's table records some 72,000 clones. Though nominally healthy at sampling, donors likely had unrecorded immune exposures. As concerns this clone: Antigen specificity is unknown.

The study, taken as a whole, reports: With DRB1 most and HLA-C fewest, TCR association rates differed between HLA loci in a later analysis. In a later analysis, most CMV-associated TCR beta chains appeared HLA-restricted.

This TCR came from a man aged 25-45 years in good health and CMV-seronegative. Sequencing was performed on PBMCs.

The CDR3 DNA is TGTGCCAGCAGCCCCCCGGGCACAGATACGCAGTATTTT. Translating it yields CASSPPGTDTQYF. The chain is built from TRBV7-3 and TRBJ2-3, with D hard to call. Between the trimmed V and J ends, which lost 5 bases and 1 base, there was a span of 7 bases. There are 13 residues in the CDR3. Germline CDR1 is SGHTA and CDR2 is FQGTGA.